These 32 T cell receptor beta chains originate from one sample sequenced in a study of blood T cell repertoires in COVID-19. This table comes from immunoSEQ multiplex PCR, and its TCRdb copy is limited to in-frame clones, with some not included. Here the sample spans about 90,000 clones, 80% being singletons. The material sequenced was peripheral blood. The receptors derive from a woman aged 70-85 years with acute or convalescent COVID-19.

The chain employs TRBV10-3 and TRBJ2-2; 8 bases match TRBD1. The germline V gene has CDR1 ENHRY and CDR2 SYGVKD. The CDR3 covers 15 residues. Germline trimming cut 4 bases from V and 7 bases from J; bases unmatched to any gene: 8. In DNA, the CDR3 is TGTGCCATCAGTGGCGGACAGGGAGGTGTCGGGGAGCTGTTTTTT. It encodes CAISGGQGGVGELFF.

V gene TRBV12-3 or TRBV12-4 combines with J gene TRBJ2-7; D is uncertain. Trimming took 4 bases from V and 5 from J, leaving 6 bases between them. The CDR3 covers 11 residues. CDR3 in DNA: TGTGCCAGCAGTTACTACGACGAGCAGTACTTC. This gives the protein CASSYYDEQYF.

The rearrangement uses TRBV11-2 and TRBJ2-4; the match to TRBD2 covers 12 bases. The CDR3 consists of 19 residues. From germline, CDR1 is SGHAT and CDR2 FQNNGV. The V and J ends lost 8 bases and 0 bases, in that order; junction bases with no gene match: 14. Here the CDR3 DNA reads TGTGCCAGCTCTCCCCAGCTAGCGGGAGGGAACCTAGCCAAAAACATTCAGTACTTC. Its protein is CASSPQLAGGNLAKNIQYF.

The gene calls are TRBV7-2 and TRBJ2-7; TRBD2 agrees at 7 bases. V trimming: 5 bases; J trimming: 2 bases; junction bases outside the gene matches: 12. The CDR3 sequence is 16 residues long. Germline loops: CDR1 SGHTA, CDR2 FQGNSA. The CDR3 sequence: CASSDMRGGVPYEQYF. The CDR3 bases are TGTGCCAGCAGCGATATGCGGGGAGGGGTCCCCTACGAGCAGTACTTC.

V usage is TRBV28 and J usage is TRBJ2-2, with TRBD2 matching 7 bases. The V and J ends lost 2 bases and 0 bases, in that order; junction bases with no gene match: 3. The CDR3 covers 16 residues. The germline CDR1 and CDR2 sequences are MDHEN and SYDVKM. The CDR3 coding sequence is TGTGCCAGCAGTTTAACCAGCGGGGCGAACACCGGGGAGCTGTTTTTT. This encodes CASSLTSGANTGELFF.

This clone has a handful of counts. The J gene is TRBJ2-2, the V gene TRBV5-1; tentatively, D is TRBD2 (6 bases). The CDR3 consists of 14 residues. Germline V CDR1 and CDR2: SGHRS, YFSETQ. With 5 bases removed from V and 7 bases from J, the gap between germline ends came to 15 bases. DNA for the CDR3: TGCGCCAGCAGTTCTTACGGGAGTTACGGGGAGCTGTTTTTT. This gives the protein CASSSYGSYGELFF.

This sequence joins TRBV27 and TRBJ2-1; D is unresolved. This CDR3 spans 13 amino acids. The V end was cut by 2 bases, the J end by 6 bases, with 8 bases between. Germline V gives CDR1 MNHEY, CDR2 SMNVEV (reference sequence). CDR3 region: CASSLTAINEQFF. CDR3 sequence (DNA): TGTGCCAGCAGTTTAACCGCTATCAATGAGCAGTTCTTC.

About this clone: Germline and junction disagree at one end, which may indicate a read error. The V and J genes are TRBV12-3 or TRBV12-4 and TRBJ2-1; no definite D call. This CDR3 is built from 11 residues. CDR3 bases: TGTGCCAGCAGTTTAAGTCTGAGCGTCATCTTC. The encoded protein is CASSLSLSVIF.

The chain has TRBV6-2 or TRBV6-3 and TRBJ1-2; D is possibly TRBD1 (6 bases). The germline gives CDR1 MNHEY, CDR2 SVGEGT. Between the trimmed V and J ends, which lost 0 bases and 3 bases, there was a span of 11 bases. There are 15 residues in the CDR3. CDR3 DNA: TGTGCCAGCAGTTACTCGAACAGGGTCGACTATGGCTACACCTTC. Translation gives CASSYSNRVDYGYTF.

The chain has TRBV28 and TRBJ2-5, with 11 bases that match TRBD2. The CDR3 has 16 amino acids. The V and J ends lost 2 bases and 4 bases, in that order; junction bases with no gene match: 6. Germline V gene sequence: CDR1 MDHEN, CDR2 SYDVKM. CDR3 in DNA: TGTGCCAGCAGTTTAGGTCTAGCGGGAGGAGGAGAGACCCAGTACTTC. It yields the protein CASSLGLAGGGETQYF.

This chain uses TRBV24-1 with TRBJ2-1; weak D call: TRBD1 (6 bases). V gave up 4 bases and J gave up 6 bases, with 9 bases separating them. The CDR3 contains 13 residues. Germline V CDR1 and CDR2: KGHDR, SFDVKD. CDR3 DNA sequence: TGTGCCACCAGTGAGTCCAGGGGCAATGAGCAGTTCTTC. This gives the protein CATSESRGNEQFF.

This sequence joins TRBV14 and TRBJ1-6; 7 nucleotides line up with TRBD1. Looked up from germline, CDR1 is SGHDN and CDR2 is FVKESK. This CDR3 contains 16 residues. J gave up 5 bases and V 4 bases, and 8 bases lay outside the gene matches. The CDR3 sequence is CASSPRRGRDNSPLHF. The CDR3 coding sequence is TGTGCCAGCAGCCCTCGGAGGGGGCGCGATAATTCACCCCTCCACTTT. Variable domain in full (rest from reference TRBV14 and TRBJ1-6): EAGVTQFPSHSVIEKGQTVTLRCDPISGHDNLYWYRRVMGKEIKFLLHFVKESKQDESGMPNNRFLAERTGGTYSTLKVQPAELEDSGVYFCASSPRRGRDNSPLHFGNGTRLTVT.

The CDR3 sequence is CASSYSSGYTF. The CDR3 bases are TGTGCCAGCAGTTACTCGAGTGGCTACACCTTC. The rearrangement links TRBV6-6 to TRBJ1-2, with D unclear. Per the germline V gene, CDR1 is MNHNY and CDR2 is SVGAGI (reference sequence). CDR3 length: 11 amino acids. V was trimmed by 0 bases and J by 7 bases, leaving 3 bases between them.

This chain links TRBV29-1 with TRBJ1-1; D not certain. The V end lost 3 bases, the J end lost 5 bases, and 16 bases lay between the germline ends. The CDR3 extends over 14 amino acids. Germline assignment: CDR1 SQVTM and CDR2 ANQGSEA. CDR3 in amino acids: CSVEIGSGGTEAFF. The CDR3 bases are TGCAGCGTTGAGATTGGGTCCGGCGGAACTGAAGCTTTCTTT.

The chain is built from TRBV10-3 and TRBJ2-1, with a possible D match to TRBD1 (8 bases). This CDR3 contains 15 residues. V lost 8 bases and J 1 base, leaving 15 bases between the germline ends. CDR1 is ENHRY, CDR2 SYGVKD, per germline. The CDR3 nucleotides are TGTGCCATCTCCACAGGGGGGGCATCCTACAATGAGCAGTTCTTC. Translated: CAISTGGASYNEQFF.

The genes are TRBV5-1 and TRBJ2-3, with 7 bases lining up with TRBD1. The CDR3 consists of 14 residues. Trimming removed 0 bases from V and 5 bases from J; junction bases left unmatched: 3. The V gene's germline CDR1 is SGHRS and CDR2 YFSETQ. The CDR3 here is CASSLAGGGDTQYF. For the CDR3, the DNA is TGCGCCAGCAGCTTGGCAGGGGGTGGAGATACGCAGTATTTT.

The rearrangement links TRBV7-6 to TRBJ2-7; TRBD1 is a possible D gene (5 bases). This CDR3 region has 15 residues. Germline V gene sequence: CDR1 SGHVS, CDR2 FNYEAQ. V lost 4 bases to trimming and J lost 0 bases, with 13 bases between them. The CDR3, as DNA: TGTGCCAGCAGCTCAAGGCAGGGTCTCTCCTACGAGCAGTACTTC. As protein: CASSSRQGLSYEQYF. The full variable domain, rest sourced from reference TRBV7-6 and TRBJ2-7, is GAGVSQSPRYKVTKRGQDVALRCDPISGHVSLYWYRQALGQGPEFLTYFNYEAQQDKSGLPNDRFSAERPEGSISTLTIQRTEQRDSAMYRCASSSRQGLSYEQYFGPGTRLTVT.

The genes are TRBV19 and TRBJ1-5; D not certain. Germline CDR1 and CDR2: LNHDA and SQIVND (reference sequence). V lost 2 bases to trimming and J lost 7 bases, with 9 bases between them. The CDR3 sequence is 13 residues long. CDR3 sequence: CASSITRNQPQHF. The CDR3 DNA reads as TGTGCCAGTAGTATAACTCGAAACCAGCCCCAGCATTTT.

This chain uses TRBV10-3 with TRBJ1-2; D possibly corresponds to TRBD1 (6 bases). CDR3 length: 14 amino acids. Trimming took 8 bases from V and 4 from J, leaving 17 bases between them. Germline V lookup: CDR1 ENHRY, CDR2 SYGVKD. The CDR3: CAIAQPGAGYGYTF. The CDR3 DNA sequence: TGTGCCATCGCCCAACCAGGGGCAGGCTATGGCTACACCTTC.

This clone was detected a few times. The V call is TRBV19, the J call TRBJ2-3, with TRBD2 matching over 11 bases. With V trimmed by 7 bases and J by 3 bases, 6 bases remained unmatched. CDR1 is LNHDA, CDR2 SQIVND, per germline (reference sequence). The CDR3 is made up of 15 amino acids. This CDR3 is CASKLAGGPTDTQYF. In DNA, the CDR3 is TGTGCCAGTAAATTAGCGGGGGGGCCTACAGATACGCAGTATTTT.

This chain connects TRBV5-1 to TRBJ2-7; 8 bases line up with TRBD2. CDR3 length: 15 residues. The ends lost 3 bases at V and 3 bases at J; junction bases unmatched: 8. Germline CDR1 reads SGHRS; CDR2 reads YFSETQ. The CDR3 region is CASSSPGLGGYEQYF. The CDR3, as DNA: TGCGCCAGCAGCTCGCCGGGACTAGGGGGCTACGAGCAGTACTTC.

The chain employs TRBV2 and TRBJ1-6; no definite D call. The V end was cut by 6 bases, the J end by 0 bases, with 9 bases between. Germline CDR1 reads SNHLY; CDR2 reads FYNNEI. CDR3 size: 15 residues. CDR3 bases: TGTGCCAGCAGAGAGTCCTACTCCTATAATTCACCCCTCCACTTT. It yields the protein CASRESYSYNSPLHF.

This clone was detected only a few times. This chain connects TRBV7-6 to TRBJ2-2, with 9 bases that match TRBD1. Germline values: CDR1 SGHVS, CDR2 FNYEAQ. Unmatched junction bases numbered 7, after V lost 5 bases and J lost 6 bases. This CDR3 is built from 15 residues. CDR3 coding DNA: TGTGCCAGCAGCGAGGACAGGGGAGTAGCCGGGGAGCTGTTTTTT. Translation gives CASSEDRGVAGELFF.

The CDR3 nucleotides are TGCAGTGCTAGTAAGGACAGGGCCAATTCACCCCTCCACTTT. This translates into CSASKDRANSPLHF. The V gene is TRBV20-1, the J gene TRBJ1-6; 8 bases are a match to TRBD1. The CDR3 spans 14 residues. Germline V gene data show CDR1 as DFQATT and CDR2 as SNEGSKA (reference sequence). Trimming took 3 bases from V and 7 from J; bases not matched to a gene: 5.

The rearrangement joins TRBV7-9 to TRBJ2-5; 7 bases align to TRBD2. The CDR3 consists of 17 residues. Trimming took 1 base from V and 5 from J; bases not matched to a gene: 13. The germline V gene has CDR1 SEHNR and CDR2 FQNEAQ (reference sequence). The CDR3 coding sequence is TGTGCCAGCAGCTTAGGAACTAGCGTAACAGTGGCGGAGACCCAGTACTTC. This translates into CASSLGTSVTVAETQYF.

V is TRBV2 and J is TRBJ2-1; 11 bases fit TRBD2. Germline-derived CDR1 and CDR2 are SNHLY and FYNNEI. V shed 6 bases, J shed 8 bases, and the junction held 9 bases outside the gene matches. The CDR3 runs 15 residues. The CDR3 reads CASRLSGRAWDEQFF. CDR3 coding DNA: TGTGCCAGCAGGCTTAGCGGGAGGGCCTGGGATGAGCAGTTCTTC.

V and J are TRBV20-1 and TRBJ1-3; a possible D gene is TRBD1 (5 bases). Trimming cost V 3 bases and J 8 bases, with 11 bases left between them. CDR1 and CDR2 (germline): DFQATT, SNEGSKA (reference sequence). The CDR3 length is 12 residues. In DNA, the CDR3 is TGCAGTGCTAGTGTGGACAAGTACACCATATATTTT. Protein sequence: CSASVDKYTIYF.

The genes are TRBV2 and TRBJ1-6, with D unresolved. Trimming pared 3 bases from V and 1 base from J, leaving 7 bases between. The germline V gene encodes CDR1 SNHLY and CDR2 FYNNEI. The CDR3 has 15 residues. The CDR3 nucleotides read TGTGCCAGCAGTGATCGAGGGTCCTATAATTCACCCCTCCACTTT. It translates to CASSDRGSYNSPLHF.

The chain joins TRBV5-1 to TRBJ2-4; possibly TRBD1 for D (6 bases). V was cut by 7 bases and J by 10 bases, with 21 bases left in between. Germline V gene lookup returns CDR1 SGHRS and CDR2 YFSETQ. The CDR3 covers 14 residues. CDR3 in amino acids: CASEETGARGIQYF. The CDR3 DNA is TGCGCCAGCGAGGAAACGGGCGCCAGGGGAATTCAGTACTTC.

The rearrangement links TRBV6-2 or TRBV6-3 to TRBJ2-2; D gene ambiguous. The V and J ends lost 2 bases and 4 bases respectively, with 14 bases between them. The CDR3 totals 16 residues. Germline V gene data show CDR1 as MNHEY and CDR2 as SVGEGT. DNA for the CDR3: TGTGCCAGCAGTTACGAGGTAACGCCGCTCACCGGGGAGCTGTTTTTT. This translates into CASSYEVTPLTGELFF.

For the CDR3, the DNA is TGTGCCACCAGCAGAGGGGGCATGAACACTGAAGCTTTCTTT. It is translated as CATSRGGMNTEAFF. The genes are TRBV15 and TRBJ1-1, with a weak D call TRBD1 (5 bases). CDR1 is LNHNV and CDR2 is YYDKDF in the germline V gene (reference sequence). With 1 base removed from V and 0 bases from J, the gap between germline ends came to 6 bases. This CDR3 is 14 amino acids long.

V gene TRBV7-2 combines with J gene TRBJ2-2; 13 bases fit TRBD2. Germline values: CDR1 SGHTA, CDR2 FQGNSA. Germline trimming cut 1 base from V and 4 bases from J; bases unmatched to any gene: 0. The CDR3 loop spans 16 amino acids. The CDR3, as DNA: TGTGCCAGCAGCTTAGGACTAGCGGGAGGCACCGGGGAGCTGTTTTTT. Translated: CASSLGLAGGTGELFF.